Listed here are 13 T cell receptor beta chains from one sample, sequenced in a study of blood T cells in healthy people across ages. Next came a second PCR, run for about 7 to 12 cycles, which used a sample-barcoded 5' primer along with a J-beta primer mix. Each CDR3 protein is one row after TCRdb ran MiXCR on the 5' RACE reads. Of roughly 1,500,000 distinct CDR3 sequences in the sample, almost 35% were seen once. The sequencing sample was made of blood. The receptors were sampled from a woman in her 30s in good health.

This clonotype came up a few times. This chain connects TRBV5-1 to TRBJ1-1, with TRBD1 identical over 9 bases. The CDR3 is made up of 13 amino acids. CDR1 SGHRS and CDR2 YFSETQ come from the germline V gene. Losses at the gene ends were 3 bases for V and 10 bases for J; bases not matched to a gene: 7. CDR3 protein: CASSSKAQGAAFF. For the CDR3, the DNA is TGCGCCAGCAGCTCAAAAGCACAGGGGGCAGCTTTCTTT. Full variable domain (remainder filled in from reference TRBV5-1 and TRBJ1-1): KAGVTQTPRYLIKTRGQQVTLSCSPISGHRSVSWYQQTPGQGLQFLFEYFSETQRNKGNFPGRFSGRQFSNSRSEMNVSTLELGDSALYLCASSSKAQGAAFFGQGTRLTVV.

The table lists this clonotype with a few counts. V gene TRBV4-1 combines with J gene TRBJ1-1; TRBD1 is a possible D gene (5 bases). This CDR3 is 14 amino acids long. V was cut by 2 bases and J by 1 base, with 8 bases left in between. Germline CDR1 reads MGHRA; CDR2 reads YSYEKL. CDR3 sequence: CASSQRGSNTEAFF. The CDR3, as DNA: TGCGCCAGCAGCCAAAGGGGCTCGAACACTGAAGCTTTCTTT.

The chain combines TRBV3-1 with TRBJ2-5; 10 nucleotides agree with TRBD2. The CDR3 length is 17 residues. Germline CDR1 and CDR2: LGHDT and YNNKEL (reference sequence). V was clipped by 0 bases and J by 0 bases; unmatched bases: 4. The CDR3 DNA reads TGTGCCAGCAGCCAAGATATGCTAGCGGGGGACCAAGAGACCCAGTACTTC. Translation gives CASSQDMLAGDQETQYF.

This clonotype showed up just a few times. The rearrangement uses TRBV21-1 and TRBJ2-5; the table names TRBD1, a call not compared with the DNA. TRBV21-1 is a known pseudogene. The CDR3 sequence is 16 residues long. The CDR3 here is CASSKFGTGFRETQYF. DNA of the CDR3: TGTGCCAGCAGCAAATTTGGGACAGGGTTTCGCGAGACCCAGTACTTC.

This clonotype was found a few times. The chain combines TRBV15 with TRBJ1-5; D is undetermined. Trimming pared 0 bases from V and 0 bases from J, leaving 15 bases between. CDR1 and CDR2 (germline): LNHNV, YYDKDF (reference sequence). CDR3 length: 18 residues. CDR3 bases: TGTGCCACCAGCAGAGATTGGAGGTATAAGGGTAGCAATCAGCCCCAGCATTTT. Encoded protein: CATSRDWRYKGSNQPQHF.

This chain uses TRBV9 with TRBJ1-2, with a weak D call TRBD1 (5 bases). In germline, CDR1 is SGDLS, CDR2 YYNGEE. V was trimmed by 0 bases and J by 2 bases, leaving 8 bases between them. This CDR3 has 14 amino acids. The CDR3 coding sequence is TGTGCCAGCAGCGTAGCAGGGTTCAACTATGGCTACACCTTC. Its protein is CASSVAGFNYGYTF.

V and J are TRBV12-3 or TRBV12-4 and TRBJ2-7, with 7 positions matching TRBD2. V gave up 6 bases and J gave up 2 bases; unmatched junction bases: 10. The CDR3 has 15 residues. CDR3 sequence: CASSPTQRGTYEQYF. The CDR3 DNA reads TGTGCCAGCAGCCCTACCCAGCGGGGTACCTACGAGCAGTACTTC.

The chain joins TRBV10-2 to TRBJ1-2, with D possibly TRBD1 on 6 matching bases. The CDR3 is made up of 14 amino acids. Germline V gives CDR1 WSHSY, CDR2 SAAADI. The germline V and J ends were trimmed by 6 bases and 5 bases, with 16 bases remaining between them. Written as DNA, the CDR3 is TGCGCCAGCAGCAAACAGGGTAGTCAATATGGCTACACCTTC. Its translation: CASSKQGSQYGYTF.

The chain combines TRBV6-5 with TRBJ1-2; D possibly corresponds to TRBD1 (6 bases). The CDR3 runs 11 residues. Germline CDR1 reads MNHEY; CDR2 reads SVGAGI. Deletions cut 8 bases from V and 8 bases from J, with 12 bases between. The CDR3 here is CASWGAEGYTF. The CDR3 DNA follows: TGTGCCAGCTGGGGGGCGGAAGGCTACACCTTC.

This chain connects TRBV10-3 to TRBJ1-2; the D is unclear. CDR3 length: 15 amino acids. Germline V gene lookup returns CDR1 ENHRY and CDR2 SYGVKD. Trimming left V 6 bases short and J 3 bases short, with 17 bases between. DNA of the CDR3: TGTGCCATCAGCTCTAGGCCAGAAGTTGACTATGGCTACACCTTC. It specifies CAISSRPEVDYGYTF.

This clonotype was seen a handful of times. The chain combines TRBV5-5 with TRBJ2-7; 8 positions match TRBD2. CDR1 is SGHKS, CDR2 YYEKEE, per germline (reference sequence). There are 18 residues in the CDR3. Trimming at V came to 3 bases and at J to 6 bases, leaving 20 bases not matched to a gene. The chain's CDR3 is CASSSGAVTGTRYSEQYF. CDR3 coding DNA: TGTGCCAGCAGCTCGGGGGCGGTCACCGGGACTAGGTACTCCGAGCAGTACTTC.

CDR3 region: CAWIGGRARTDTQYF. DNA of the CDR3: TGTGCCTGGATTGGCGGGAGGGCCCGGACAGATACGCAGTATTTT. The chain combines TRBV30 with TRBJ2-3; 9 positions match TRBD2. V shed 4 bases and J 3 bases; nucleotides not matched to a gene: 8. CDR3 length equals 15 residues. Germline V gives CDR1 GTSNPN, CDR2 SVGIG (reference sequence).

This clonotype was seen a few times. The rearrangement joins TRBV7-2 to TRBJ1-6, with TRBD1 as a possible D gene (5 bases). Germline V gene sequence: CDR1 SGHTA, CDR2 FQGNSA. The V and J ends lost 6 bases and 6 bases respectively, with 24 bases between them. This CDR3 has 18 amino acids. CDR3 region: CASSHGQLGLYANSPLHF. The DNA of the CDR3 is TGTGCCAGCAGTCACGGGCAGTTGGGGCTTTATGCTAATTCACCCCTCCACTTT. Drawing the rest from reference TRBV7-2 and TRBJ1-6, the complete variable domain is GAGVSQSPSNKVTEKGKDVELRCDPISGHTALYWYRQSLGQGLEFLIYFQGNSAPDKSGLPSDRFSAERTGGSVSTLTIQRTQQEDSAVYLCASSHGQLGLYANSPLHFGNGTRLTVT.